A selection of T cell receptor beta chains follows, all from one sample in a study of glioma-infiltrating T cells. TCRdb re-derived calls from the multiplex PCR reads in MiXCR, one entry per CDR3 protein. The sample yields 300,000 to 450,000 distinct CDR3 sequences, roughly two fifths seen once. What was sequenced was glioma tissue, nonneoplastic brain tissue, or PBMCs (not recorded which). The receptors stem from a human donor with low-grade glioma or glioblastoma, undergoing nonglioma brain surgery, or in good health (not recorded which). CDR3s include the opening cysteine and the closing phenylalanine or tryptophan. The D gene is left open where the match is weak. Clone size is shown for a subset of rows, as once, few, many or a class of expanded clone.

J: TRBJ2-7
size: .
V: TRBV6-2/TRBV6-3
D: TRBD2
DNA: TGTGCCAGCAGCGTGTCTAGCGGGAGTGTCAACGAGCAGTACTTC
CDR3: CASSVSSGSVNEQYF

J: TRBJ1-2
size: few
V: TRBV20-1
D: .
DNA: TGCAGTGCCGGAGGAGGGCCTTATGGCTACACCTTC
CDR3: CSAGGGPYGYTF

J: TRBJ2-3
size: once
V: TRBV4-2
D: TRBD2
DNA: TGTGCCAGCAGCCAACAGACTAGCGGGAGAAGCGCAGATACGCAGTATTTT
CDR3: CASSQQTSGRSADTQYF

J: TRBJ2-7
size: few
V: TRBV7-2
D: .
DNA: TGTGCCAGCAGCTTAGAGTCCAGCTACTACGAGCAGTACTTC
CDR3: CASSLESSYYEQYF

J: TRBJ1-3
size: .
V: TRBV7-8
D: TRBD1
DNA: TGTGCCAGCAGCTCCCACGGGCAGGGGGTTTTTCTTTTCTCTGGAAACACCATATATTTT
CDR3: CASSSHGQGVFLFSGNTIYF

J: TRBJ1-5
size: few
V: TRBV6-2/TRBV6-3
D: .
DNA: TGTGCCAGCAGTTACGACGACACTCAGCCCCAGCATTTT
CDR3: CASSYDDTQPQHF

J: TRBJ2-3
size: .
V: TRBV6-1
D: .
DNA: TGTGCCAGCGGCTTACACGGTACAGATACGCAGTATTTT
CDR3: CASGLHGTDTQYF

J: TRBJ2-3
size: .
V: TRBV6-2/TRBV6-3
D: TRBD1
DNA: TGTGCCAGCAGCTCCCTACCGGGACAGGGGACAGATACGCAGTATTTT
CDR3: CASSSLPGQGTDTQYF

J: TRBJ1-1
size: .
V: TRBV19
D: .
DNA: TGTGCCAGTAGTGCCCGTTGGGGCGGTGAAGCTTTCTTT
CDR3: CASSARWGGEAFF

J: TRBJ2-3
size: many
V: TRBV6-5
D: TRBD2
DNA: TGTGCCAGCAGTTACTCAGGGACTAGCGGAGTGGGTACGCAGTATTTT
CDR3: CASSYSGTSGVGTQYF

J: TRBJ2-3
size: .
V: TRBV20-1
D: TRBD2
DNA: TGCAGTGCTAGAGATCCCCTAGCGGGATGGGGAACAGATACGCAGTATTTT
CDR3: CSARDPLAGWGTDTQYF

J: TRBJ2-7
size: .
V: TRBV6-6
D: .
DNA: TGTGCCAGCAGCTACTCCTCAGGGTCGCGCGAGCAGTACTTC
CDR3: CASSYSSGSREQYF

J: TRBJ2-2
size: few
V: TRBV7-8
D: .
DNA: TGTGCCAGCAGCCGTGGGACGAGGAACACCGGGGAGCTGTTTTTT
CDR3: CASSRGTRNTGELFF

J: TRBJ2-1
size: .
V: TRBV5-4
D: .
DNA: TGTGCCAGCAGCATTCGACAGGGACTAGAGAATGAGCAGTTCTTC
CDR3: CASSIRQGLENEQFF

J: TRBJ1-2
size: .
V: TRBV5-1
D: TRBD1
DNA: TGCGCCAGCAGCTGGTGGACAGGGGACAATGGCTACACCTTC
CDR3: CASSWWTGDNGYTF

J: TRBJ2-5
size: .
V: TRBV20-1
D: .
DNA: TGCAGTGCTGCACAGGGGGGGGCCCCTAGTGTGACCCAGTACTTC
CDR3: CSAAQGGAPSVTQYF

J: TRBJ2-1
size: few
V: TRBV7-2
D: TRBD2
DNA: TGTGCCAGCAGCACGGGACTAGCGGAGGTGGGGGAGCAGTTCTTC
CDR3: CASSTGLAEVGEQFF

J: TRBJ2-5
size: .
V: TRBV5-1
D: TRBD2
DNA: TGCGCCAGCAGCTTGGACGGGACTAGGGGGGAGACCCAGTACTTC
CDR3: CASSLDGTRGETQYF

J: TRBJ2-1
size: many
V: TRBV6-2/TRBV6-3
D: TRBD2
DNA: TGTGCCAGCAGGGGGACTAGCGGGAGACGGGGTGAGCAGTTCTTC
CDR3: CASRGTSGRRGEQFF

J: TRBJ2-3
size: few
V: TRBV20-1
D: .
DNA: TGCAGTGCTAGAGAATGGAGAGGAGGAGGGAGCACAGATACGCAGTATTTT
CDR3: CSAREWRGGGSTDTQYF

J: TRBJ1-2
size: .
V: TRBV28
D: .
DNA: TGTGCCATAGGGGACCGTGGCTATGGCTACACCTTC
CDR3: CAIGDRGYGYTF

J: TRBJ2-2
size: .
V: TRBV3-1
D: .
DNA: TGTGCCAGCAGCCCTCCAGGACATCCGAACACCGGGGAGCTGTTTTTT
CDR3: CASSPPGHPNTGELFF

J: TRBJ2-2
size: many
V: TRBV7-9
D: TRBD2
DNA: TGTGCCAGCAGCTTCGGCGGGGGAAACACCGGGGAGCTGTTTTTT
CDR3: CASSFGGGNTGELFF

J: TRBJ2-7
size: .
V: TRBV20-1
D: .
DNA: TGCAGTCCTAGTTTCGGACCCTCCTACGAGCAGTACTTC
CDR3: CSPSFGPSYEQYF

J: TRBJ2-1
size: few
V: TRBV28
D: .
DNA: TGTGCCAGCAGTTCCATCCCCAATGAGCAGTTCTTC
CDR3: CASSSIPNEQFF

J: TRBJ1-5
size: few
V: TRBV18
D: .
DNA: TGTGCCAGCTCACTGGACAGACCCTATAGCAATCAGCCCCAGCATTTT
CDR3: CASSLDRPYSNQPQHF

J: TRBJ2-2
size: few
V: TRBV20-1
D: TRBD2
DNA: TGCAGTGTCCCGCCTAGCGGGAGAACCGGGGAGCTGTTTTTT
CDR3: CSVPPSGRTGELFF

J: TRBJ1-1
size: .
V: TRBV3-1
D: .
DNA: TGTGCCAGCAGCCAAGCCGACACCCGCGGAGCTTTCTTT
CDR3: CASSQADTRGAFF

J: TRBJ2-2
size: .
V: TRBV27
D: .
DNA: TGTGCTAGCAGTTTTATTGACTTCGCGAACACCGGGGAGCTGTTTTTT
CDR3: CASSFIDFANTGELFF

J: TRBJ1-1
size: few
V: TRBV20-1
D: .
DNA: TGCAGTGCTAGAGGTGGTGGTGGCACTGAAGCTTTCTTT
CDR3: CSARGGGGTEAFF

J: TRBJ2-3
size: few
V: TRBV7-9
D: TRBD2
DNA: TGTGCCAGCAGCTTAGGGGGACTAGCGGGAGGAGTGGTAGATACGCAGTATTTT
CDR3: CASSLGGLAGGVVDTQYF

J: TRBJ1-1
size: .
V: TRBV4-1
D: .
DNA: TGCGCCAGCAGCCAAGATCCAGGGCCTATGAACACTGAAGCTTTCTTT
CDR3: CASSQDPGPMNTEAFF

J: TRBJ1-1
size: many
V: TRBV6-2/TRBV6-3
D: .
DNA: TGTGCCTCCCGGCGGGGGCCCACTGAAGCTTTCTTT
CDR3: CASRRGPTEAFF

J: TRBJ2-7
size: many
V: TRBV28
D: .
DNA: TGTGCCAGCAGTTTAATGGGGAGCGGGGAGCAGTACTTC
CDR3: CASSLMGSGEQYF